This T cell receptor (beta chain) was observed in a study of blood T cell repertoires in COVID-19. The data were produced by immunoSEQ multiplex PCR, yet TCRdb's version contains in-frame clones alone and is incomplete. Altogether approximately 250,000 clones are present, around 89% being singletons, with the ten largest covering over 4%. In this sample, this clone turned up once. There are 13 residues in the CDR3. The germline gives CDR1 MGHRA, CDR2 YSYEKL. Trimming cost V 4 bases and J 5 bases, with 10 bases left between them. The V call is TRBV4-1, the J call TRBJ2-3; D not certain. The receptor's source is a woman aged 25-40 years who had recovered from COVID-19. Sequencing input: PBMCs or T cells enriched from blood (not recorded which). The CDR3 spells CASSPLGLDTQYF. The CDR3 bases are TGCGCCAGCAGCCCCCTCGGGTTAGATACGCAGTATTTT.